The rows below give T cell receptor beta chains drawn from one sample of a study of a mutant IDH1 vaccine in newly diagnosed glioma. Only in-frame clones appear in the TCRdb table, and some are missing; sequencing was by immunoSEQ multiplex PCR. The data show tens of thousands of clones, 85% to 90% seen once. The antigens for these receptors are not known. The sequenced sample was PBMCs, obtained from a glioma patient whose treatment included an IDH1 peptide vaccine. The receptors were gathered from a woman between 45 and 65 years old with glioma. The CDR3 runs from the conserved cysteine through the conserved F or W. The D gene is left open where the match is weak. Only part of the rows carry a size: once, few, many, or a class if the clone is expanded.

v_gene: TRBV30; j_gene: TRBJ1-4; d_gene: TRBD1; abundance: .; CDR3nt: TGTGCCTGGAGTTCGGGACAGGGCGATGAAAAACTGTTTTTT; CDR3aa: CAWSSGQGDEKLFF
v_gene: TRBV5-4; j_gene: TRBJ2-5; d_gene: TRBD2; abundance: .; CDR3nt: TGTGCCAGCAGCTTAGGACTAGCACAAGAGACCCAGTACTTC; CDR3aa: CASSLGLAQETQYF
v_gene: TRBV29-1; j_gene: TRBJ1-2; d_gene: .; abundance: .; CDR3nt: TGCAGCGTTGAGGTTGGAGTCGGCTCGGGCTACACCTTC; CDR3aa: CSVEVGVGSGYTF
v_gene: TRBV5-8; j_gene: TRBJ2-5; d_gene: .; abundance: .; CDR3nt: TGTGCCAGCAGCTTGGGGACAGGGAGGGGAGAGACCCAGTACTTC; CDR3aa: CASSLGTGRGETQYF
v_gene: TRBV19; j_gene: TRBJ2-2; d_gene: TRBD1; abundance: .; CDR3nt: TGTGCCAGTAGTACCCCCCCCGGGACAGGGAACACCGGGGAGCTGTTTTTT; CDR3aa: CASSTPPGTGNTGELFF
v_gene: TRBV18; j_gene: TRBJ2-5; d_gene: .; abundance: .; CDR3nt: TGTGCCAGCTCACCACCTCAGCTCCAAGAGACCCAGTACTTC; CDR3aa: CASSPPQLQETQYF
v_gene: TRBV5-1; j_gene: TRBJ2-5; d_gene: TRBD2; abundance: .; CDR3nt: TGCGCCAGCAGTGCGGGAGGCCACACAAGAGAGACCCAGTACTTC; CDR3aa: CASSAGGHTRETQYF
v_gene: TRBV28; j_gene: TRBJ2-7; d_gene: TRBD1; abundance: .; CDR3nt: TGTGCCAGCAGCCATGACAGGGCACCCTCCTACGAGCAGTACTTC; CDR3aa: CASSHDRAPSYEQYF
v_gene: TRBV18; j_gene: TRBJ2-5; d_gene: .; abundance: .; CDR3nt: TGTGCCAGCTCACCACAGGGAGGGGACAAAGAGACCCAGTACTTC; CDR3aa: CASSPQGGDKETQYF
v_gene: TRBV7-9; j_gene: TRBJ1-6; d_gene: .; abundance: .; CDR3nt: TGTGCCAGCAGCTCGAACAATTCACCCCTCCACTTT; CDR3aa: CASSSNNSPLHF
v_gene: TRBV6-1; j_gene: TRBJ2-2; d_gene: TRBD1; abundance: .; CDR3nt: TGTGCCAGCAAGACAGGGATCCCCCCGGGTGGGGAGCTGTTTTTT; CDR3aa: CASKTGIPPGGELFF
v_gene: TRBV28; j_gene: TRBJ1-5; d_gene: .; abundance: once; CDR3nt: TGTGCCAGCAGTAAAGGACAGAGCAATCAGCCCCAGCATTTT; CDR3aa: CASSKGQSNQPQHF
v_gene: TRBV5-1; j_gene: TRBJ2-2; d_gene: .; abundance: .; CDR3nt: TGCGCCAGCAGCTTGGGGACAGGGAGGGCCACCGGGGAGCTGTTTTTT; CDR3aa: CASSLGTGRATGELFF
v_gene: TRBV5-5; j_gene: TRBJ1-5; d_gene: TRBD1; abundance: .; CDR3nt: TGTGCCAGCAGCCACACAGGGGGCTTTGGTCAGCCCCAGCATTTT; CDR3aa: CASSHTGGFGQPQHF
v_gene: TRBV28; j_gene: TRBJ1-3; d_gene: TRBD1; abundance: .; CDR3nt: TGTGCCAGCAGGTCGACAGGGCGAACTTTTGGAAACACCATATATTTT; CDR3aa: CASRSTGRTFGNTIYF
v_gene: TRBV27; j_gene: TRBJ2-3; d_gene: .; abundance: once; CDR3nt: TGTGCCAGCAGTTTATTAGCAAGGACAGATACGCAGTATTTT; CDR3aa: CASSLLARTDTQYF
v_gene: TRBV5-6; j_gene: TRBJ1-6; d_gene: TRBD1; abundance: .; CDR3nt: TGTGCCAGCAGCCCGCGGACAGGCCTCAATTCACCCCTCCACTTT; CDR3aa: CASSPRTGLNSPLHF
v_gene: TRBV10-3; j_gene: TRBJ1-3; d_gene: TRBD1; abundance: .; CDR3nt: TGTGCCATCCGAGAGGGGGCGAGCGACACCATATATTTT; CDR3aa: CAIREGASDTIYF
v_gene: TRBV21-1; j_gene: TRBJ2-7; d_gene: .; abundance: .; CDR3nt: TGTGCCAGCAGCAAATCATTAGTAGCGGGATTGAATTACGAGCAGTACTTC; CDR3aa: CASSKSLVAGLNYEQYF
v_gene: TRBV5-6; j_gene: TRBJ1-2; d_gene: .; abundance: .; CDR3nt: TGTGCCAGCAGCTTTGGGAGTACAGGGATTGGGGGCTACACCTTC; CDR3aa: CASSFGSTGIGGYTF
v_gene: TRBV5-1; j_gene: TRBJ2-7; d_gene: TRBD2; abundance: few; CDR3nt: TGCGCCAGCAGCTTGGGCGGGAGGGGGGCCCACGAGCAGTACTTC; CDR3aa: CASSLGGRGAHEQYF
v_gene: TRBV5-1; j_gene: TRBJ1-2; d_gene: TRBD1; abundance: .; CDR3nt: TGCGCCAGCAGCTTGGACAGGGGAGTCTATGGCTACACCTTC; CDR3aa: CASSLDRGVYGYTF
v_gene: TRBV28; j_gene: TRBJ2-7; d_gene: TRBD2; abundance: .; CDR3nt: TGTGCCAGCAGACTCGGTGGGAGGGCCTACGAGCAGTACTTC; CDR3aa: CASRLGGRAYEQYF
v_gene: TRBV18; j_gene: TRBJ1-2; d_gene: .; abundance: .; CDR3nt: TGTGCCAGCTCACTTCCGCCAAGTGGCTACACCTTC; CDR3aa: CASSLPPSGYTF
v_gene: TRBV30; j_gene: TRBJ2-1; d_gene: .; abundance: .; CDR3nt: TGTGCCTGGAGTAGGACATTAACAGGGAATGAGCAGTTCTTC; CDR3aa: CAWSRTLTGNEQFF
v_gene: TRBV28; j_gene: TRBJ1-1; d_gene: .; abundance: .; CDR3nt: TGTGCCAGCAGTTTAGGGGACAACTTGTCTGAAGCTTTCTTT; CDR3aa: CASSLGDNLSEAFF
v_gene: TRBV27; j_gene: TRBJ2-7; d_gene: .; abundance: .; CDR3nt: TGTGCCAGCAGTTTAGGACGAAGGCCGGTCTACGAGCAGTACTTC; CDR3aa: CASSLGRRPVYEQYF
v_gene: TRBV15; j_gene: TRBJ1-1; d_gene: .; abundance: once; CDR3nt: TGTGCCACCAGCCCCCTACGAGGTGAAGCTTTCTTT; CDR3aa: CATSPLRGEAFF